This T cell receptor beta chain emerged from a study of cytomegalovirus exposure and HLA in healthy donors. Study-level results: The investigators catalogued 150 to 200 TCR beta chains as cytomegalovirus-associated. Follow-up analysis later connected one missense variant in DCLRE1C with trimming of TCR beta V- and J-genes.

Use of 60 Vbeta and 13 Jbeta primers characterized the PCR. Clones were read by immunoSEQ multiplex PCR, and TCRdb kept only the in-frame ones, dropping some. The sample holds some 120,000 clones, roughly four fifths seen once. This clone was seen only once. The antigen is undetermined. A read error may produce the germline difference seen at one junction end. The germline CDR1 and CDR2 sequences are LNHNV and YYDKDF (reference sequence). The CDR3 sequence is 14 residues long. The sequenced sample consisted of PBMCs. The chain is built from TRBV15 and TRBJ1-1; D might be TRBD1 (5 bases). The receptor was derived from a man aged 40-50 years in good health and CMV-seronegative. The CDR3 region has the DNA TGTGCCACCAGCGGAGAGGTAAGGGGCACTGAAGCTTTCTTT. Translated, it gives CATSGEVRGTEAFF.